This TCR beta chain was identified during a study of graft-versus-host responses after intestinal transplantation (dated by TCRdb to the early 2020s). About the study as a whole: Recipients received multivisceral, liver-intestinal, or isolated intestinal transplants. Every recipient was given anti-thymocyte globulin induction, then maintenance tacrolimus and steroids for approximately 3 years. After intestinal transplantation, graft-versus-host and host-versus-graft alloreactive T cell clones were followed in the graft, circulation and bone marrow using bulk TCR-beta CDR3 sequencing. To identify alloreactive clones, pre-transplant mixed lymphocyte reaction products were sequenced and then compared with unstimulated pre-transplant donor and recipient T cells. The cohort enrolled about two dozen intestinal transplant recipients, one of whom was a retransplant, and 3 patients without pretransplant specimens were excluded. Donor T cell macrochimerism was defined as a peak of at least 4% donor T cells among recipient peripheral blood mononuclear cells. Rather than going through the commercial service, samples from a few later patients were sequenced in-house on an Illumina MiSeq and processed with MiXCR.

The library was prepared using the immunoSEQ multiplex PCR assay. For most patients, genomic DNA was isolated with the Qiagen DNeasy Blood and Tissue Kit and sent frozen to Adaptive Biotechnologies for TCR sequencing. High-throughput TCR-beta CDR3 sequencing of genomic DNA from most patients was performed by Adaptive Biotechnologies. Per the original workflow: Adaptive's ImmunoSEQ software was the source of the TCR sequencing data for 18 patients, while a few other patients were processed with MiXCR and VDJtools. CD4 versus CD8 sorting errors were corrected by removing sequences found in both subsets at a frequency ratio below 5:1. CDR3 nucleotide sequences shared between donor and recipient were removed because the origin of such sequences could not be assigned. At least 2-fold expansion over unstimulated cells and a minimum CFSE-low frequency of 0.002% (template counts) or 0.001% (read counts) were required for clones to be classified as alloreactive. Clones detected in sequenced pre-transplant spleen, lymph node, or MLR CFSE-low populations of the donor or recipient were defined as mappable. The cumulative frequency of alloreactive clones was calculated as a percentage of all sequences, weighted by copy number. In TCRdb, the immuneACCESS table is reduced to in-frame sequences with V and J assigned. These tables do not hold every clone; where another copy was compared, an unresolved V gene accounts for under half, and the others remain unexplained. V and J calls and clone size come straight from that table; D and trimming were deduced from the DNA. Across this sample there are 60,000 to 65,000 clones, with approximately 91% seen only once. The ten largest clones represent about 1.7% of the sample.

With respect to this clone: Its antigen is still unknown. No much larger clone is present one base from it, and per-base qualities are unavailable.

What the research found in general, with its limitations: In the allografts of patients with donor T cell macrochimerism, GvH to HvG T cell clonal ratios were high. Conclusions were limited by the relatively low number and heterogeneity of intestinal transplant patients. GvH clones turned up in recipient bone marrow, with some appearing earlier in ileal mucosa or blood, a pattern consistent with an intestinal mucosal origin. Early after transplant, peak levels of circulating GvH clones were associated with declines in HvG clones.

According to the study, the label for this sample's time point signals: cells obtained before transplantation from donor or recipient. CD3+CD4+ and CD3+CD8+ populations were FACS-sorted from unstimulated pre-transplant donor and recipient cells taken from spleen or lymph nodes. Looking up the germline V gene yields CDR1 SGHRS and CDR2 YFSETQ. The CDR3 contains 14 residues, cysteine and phenylalanine counted. The read is trimmed to its CDR3 DNA, 42 bases read in frame from base 1. Between the V and J ends, shortened by 0 bases and 5 bases respectively, the junction contains 12 bases. The input for sequencing was unstimulated CD8+ T cells sorted from spleen or lymph node cells, taken before transplant. This TCR derives from a human donor who was the organ donor for an intestinal transplant. The sequence joins TRBV5-1 to TRBJ2-7, with a weak D call of TRBD1 (6 bases match). The DNA is TGCGCCAGCAGCTTGGAGGTCAGGGGTGACGAGCAGTACTTC. It is translated as CASSLEVRGDEQYF.